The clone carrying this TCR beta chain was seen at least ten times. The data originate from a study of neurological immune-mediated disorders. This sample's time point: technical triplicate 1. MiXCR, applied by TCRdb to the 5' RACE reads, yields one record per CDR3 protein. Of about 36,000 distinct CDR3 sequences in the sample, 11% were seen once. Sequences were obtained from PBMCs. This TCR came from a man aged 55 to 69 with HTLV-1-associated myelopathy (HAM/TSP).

CDR3 residues: CASSYQQGASQPQHF. CDR3 nucleotides: TGTGCCAGCAGTTACCAACAGGGGGCGAGTCAGCCCCAGCATTTT. The V call is TRBV6-6, the J call TRBJ1-5; 9 bases align to TRBD1. Germline loops: CDR1 MNHNY, CDR2 SVGAGI (reference sequence). J was trimmed by 6 bases and V by 2 bases; bases with no gene match: 5. CDR3 length equals 15 residues.